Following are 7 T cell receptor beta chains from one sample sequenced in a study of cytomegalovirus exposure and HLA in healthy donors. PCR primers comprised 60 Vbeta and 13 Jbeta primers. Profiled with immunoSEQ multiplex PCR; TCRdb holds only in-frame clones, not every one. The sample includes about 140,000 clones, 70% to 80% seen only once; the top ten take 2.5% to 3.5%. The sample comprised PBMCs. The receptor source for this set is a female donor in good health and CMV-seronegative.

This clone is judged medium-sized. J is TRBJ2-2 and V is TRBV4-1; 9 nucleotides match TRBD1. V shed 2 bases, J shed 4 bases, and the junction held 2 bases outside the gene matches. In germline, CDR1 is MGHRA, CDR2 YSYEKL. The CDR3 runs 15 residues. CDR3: CASSQRTGATGELFF. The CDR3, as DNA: TGCGCCAGCAGCCAACGGACAGGGGCCACCGGGGAGCTGTTTTTT.

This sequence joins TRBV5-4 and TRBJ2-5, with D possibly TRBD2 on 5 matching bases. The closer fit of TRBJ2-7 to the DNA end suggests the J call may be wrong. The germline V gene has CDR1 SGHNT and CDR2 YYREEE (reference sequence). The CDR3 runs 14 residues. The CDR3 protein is CASSLELEAYEQYF. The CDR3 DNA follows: TGTGCCAGCAGCTTGGAACTAGAGGCCTACGAGCAGTACTTC.

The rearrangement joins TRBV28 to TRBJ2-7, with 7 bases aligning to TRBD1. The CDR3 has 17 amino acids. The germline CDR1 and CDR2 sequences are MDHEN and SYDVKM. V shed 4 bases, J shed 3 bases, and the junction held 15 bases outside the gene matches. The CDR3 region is CASSSPKRQGRNYEQYF. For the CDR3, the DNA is TGTGCCAGCAGTTCCCCAAAACGACAGGGAAGAAACTACGAGCAGTACTTC. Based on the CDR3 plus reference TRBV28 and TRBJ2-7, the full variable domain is DVKVTQSSRYLVKRTGEKVFLECVQDMDHENMFWYRQDPGLGLRLIYFSYDVKMKEKGDIPEGYSVSREKKERFSLILESASTNQTSMYLCASSSPKRQGRNYEQYFGPGTRLTVT.

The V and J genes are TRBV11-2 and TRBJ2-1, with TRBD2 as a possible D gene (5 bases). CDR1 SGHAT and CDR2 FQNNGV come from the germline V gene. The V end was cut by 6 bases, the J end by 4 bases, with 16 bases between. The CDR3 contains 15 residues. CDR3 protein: CASREQGLLYNEQFF. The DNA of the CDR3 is TGTGCCAGCAGGGAACAAGGACTTTTATACAATGAGCAGTTCTTC.

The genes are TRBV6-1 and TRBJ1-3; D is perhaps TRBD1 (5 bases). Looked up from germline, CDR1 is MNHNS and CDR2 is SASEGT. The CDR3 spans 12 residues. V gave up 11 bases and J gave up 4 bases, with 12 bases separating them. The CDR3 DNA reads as TGTGCCGCGACAGAAAGCGGAAACACCATATATTTT. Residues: CAATESGNTIYF.

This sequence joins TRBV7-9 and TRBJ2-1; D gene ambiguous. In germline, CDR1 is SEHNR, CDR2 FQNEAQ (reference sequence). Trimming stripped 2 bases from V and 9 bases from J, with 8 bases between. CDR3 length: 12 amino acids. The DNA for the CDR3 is TGTGCCAGCAGCTTAAATCGGGTTGAGCAGTTCTTC. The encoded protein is CASSLNRVEQFF.

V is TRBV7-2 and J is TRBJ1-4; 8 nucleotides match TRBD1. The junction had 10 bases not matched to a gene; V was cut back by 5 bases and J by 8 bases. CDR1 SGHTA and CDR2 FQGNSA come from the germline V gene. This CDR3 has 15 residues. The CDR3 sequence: CASSRGQGGLEKLFF. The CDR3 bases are TGTGCCAGCAGCCGTGGACAGGGAGGACTAGAAAAACTGTTTTTT.